The 17 T cell receptor beta chains reported below all come from one sample, sequenced in a study of blood T cell repertoires in COVID-19. Some clones are missing from TCRdb's copy, which holds only in-frame ones; the method was immunoSEQ multiplex PCR. This sample has roughly 410,000 clones, with around 90% found just once. The sequenced sample was peripheral blood. These receptors all come from a man aged 35-49 years with acute or convalescent COVID-19.

The rearrangement links TRBV9 to TRBJ1-3; 7 positions agree with TRBD1. Germline loops: CDR1 SGDLS, CDR2 YYNGEE. Losses at the gene ends were 4 bases for V and 4 bases for J; bases not matched to a gene: 11. The CDR3 is 16 residues long. CDR3 protein: CASSPPSGQVGNTIYF. In DNA form, the CDR3 reads TGTGCCAGCAGCCCGCCCTCAGGACAGGTGGGAAACACCATATATTTT.

This rearrangement joins TRBV11-3 to TRBJ1-1; D is perhaps TRBD1 (5 bases). Trimming cost V 6 bases and J 4 bases, with 18 bases left between them. The length of the CDR3 is 15 residues. CDR1 is SGHNT, CDR2 YENEEA, per germline. In DNA, the CDR3 is TGTGCCAGCAGACAATATGGGGGGTTGGGCACTGAAGCTTTCTTT. Protein product: CASRQYGGLGTEAFF.

The rearrangement links TRBV30 to TRBJ2-7; TRBD2 might be the D (6 bases). CDR1 GTSNPN and CDR2 SVGIG come from the germline V gene (reference sequence). Trimming removed 3 bases at V and 11 bases at J, with 14 bases between. This CDR3 contains 11 residues. The CDR3 sequence: CAWSDGSQEYF. CDR3 bases: TGTGCCTGGAGCGACGGGAGCCAAGAGTACTTC.

The chain employs TRBV7-9 and TRBJ1-1, with D maybe TRBD1 (6 bases). Trimming left V 1 base short and J 1 base short, with 10 bases between. The CDR3 covers 15 residues. Germline CDR1 SEHNR, CDR2 FQNEAQ (reference sequence). In DNA, the CDR3 is TGTGCCAGCAGCTTAGGAATGGGACAGAACACTGAAGCTTTCTTT. Its translation: CASSLGMGQNTEAFF.

This rearrangement joins TRBV6-5 to TRBJ1-5; D ambiguous. The CDR3 loop spans 13 amino acids. V was shortened by 6 bases and J by 4 bases, with 10 bases between the two germline ends. Germline V gene sequence: CDR1 MNHEY, CDR2 SVGAGI. This chain's CDR3 is CASRPLRNQPQHF. In DNA form, the CDR3 reads TGTGCCAGCAGACCACTGAGGAATCAGCCCCAGCATTTT.

The gene calls are TRBV7-9 and TRBJ2-1, with D possibly TRBD2 on 5 matching bases. The length of the CDR3 is 15 residues. Trimming took off 4 bases at V and 6 bases at J, with 16 bases between the two ends. Germline V CDR1 and CDR2: SEHNR, FQNEAQ (reference sequence). CDR3 residues: CASSSPAPGTNEQFF. The CDR3 nucleotides are TGTGCCAGCAGCTCCCCCGCACCGGGAACCAATGAGCAGTTCTTC. Variable domain in full (rest from reference TRBV7-9 and TRBJ2-1): DTGVSQNPRHKITKRGQNVTFRCDPISEHNRLYWYRQTLGQGPEFLTYFQNEAQLEKSRLLSDRFSAERPKGSFSTLEIQRTEQGDSAMYLCASSSPAPGTNEQFFGPGTRLTVL.

This sequence joins TRBV11-2 and TRBJ2-3; the D gene is possibly TRBD1 (6 bases). The V end was cut by 5 bases, the J end by 3 bases, with 18 bases between. The CDR3 totals 16 residues. CDR1 SGHAT and CDR2 FQNNGV come from the germline V gene. The CDR3 spells CASSLRGQARTDTQYF. CDR3 bases: TGTGCCAGCAGCCTCAGGGGACAAGCACGAACAGATACGCAGTATTTT.

The chain links TRBV3-1 (or the pseudogene TRBV3-2) to TRBJ1-4; D uncertain. Germline V gene lookup returns CDR1 LGHDT and CDR2 YNNKEL (reference sequence). V gave up 1 base and J gave up 10 bases, with 13 bases separating them. The CDR3 consists of 14 residues. CDR3 in DNA: TGTGCCAGCAGCCAAGCAGGACCTCGGGGAAAACTGTTTTTT. Its protein product is CASSQAGPRGKLFF.

The genes are TRBV27 and TRBJ2-2; D is unclear. This CDR3 comprises 15 residues. Trimming took 4 bases from V and 1 from J, leaving 10 bases between them. Germline V gene data show CDR1 as MNHEY and CDR2 as SMNVEV (reference sequence). CDR3 residues: CASSSLSGNTGELFF. Here the CDR3 DNA reads TGTGCCAGCAGTTCCCTTTCCGGGAACACCGGGGAGCTGTTTTTT.

This clone was seen a single time. The V and J genes are TRBV15 and TRBJ1-2; D is possibly TRBD1 (6 bases). V gave up 0 bases and J gave up 6 bases, with 14 bases separating them. Per germline, CDR1 LNHNV and CDR2 YYDKDF (reference sequence). The CDR3 runs to 15 residues. Here the CDR3 reads CATSREQGNKDGYTF. CDR3 DNA: TGTGCCACCAGCAGAGAACAGGGCAATAAGGATGGCTACACCTTC.

This clone came up once. The genes are TRBV5-1 and TRBJ2-4, with D maybe TRBD2 (5 bases). CDR1 is SGHRS, CDR2 YFSETQ, per germline. The CDR3 spans 14 residues. V was pared by 3 bases and J by 0 bases, with 7 bases between. In DNA form, the CDR3 reads TGCGCCAGCAGCTCCGAGGGAGCCAAAAACATTCAGTACTTC. Translating it yields CASSSEGAKNIQYF.

This chain connects TRBV18 to TRBJ2-4, with TRBD1 identical over 7 bases. With 2 bases clipped from V and 5 bases from J, the junction kept 6 bases outside the gene matches. The CDR3 covers 15 residues. The germline V gene has CDR1 KGHSH and CDR2 LQKENI. CDR3 in DNA: TGTGCCAGCTCACCAGCACGAGGGACAGAAAACATTCAGTACTTC. Its translation: CASSPARGTENIQYF.

The chain couples TRBV6-2 or TRBV6-3 to TRBJ1-1, with D possibly TRBD1 on 5 matching bases. V was trimmed by 2 bases and J by 3 bases, leaving 13 bases between them. This CDR3 region has 15 residues. Germline-derived CDR1 and CDR2 are MNHEY and SVGEGT. Here the CDR3 reads CASSYRGPEHTEAFF. The CDR3 region has the DNA TGTGCCAGCAGTTACAGGGGTCCGGAGCACACTGAAGCTTTCTTT.

The chain carries TRBV9 and TRBJ2-7, with a tentative D call TRBD1 (5 bases). Trimming removed 0 bases from V and 2 bases from J, with 12 bases in between. There are 15 residues in the CDR3. Germline V gene data show CDR1 as SGDLS and CDR2 as YYNGEE. The CDR3 loop is CASSVGRQGPYEQYF. The CDR3, as DNA: TGTGCCAGCAGCGTAGGTCGGCAGGGCCCCTACGAGCAGTACTTC.

The J gene is TRBJ2-7, the V gene TRBV19, with D possibly matching TRBD2 (5 bases). Germline V CDR1 and CDR2: LNHDA, SQIVND (reference sequence). V shed 3 bases and J shed 0 bases, with 9 bases lying between them. This CDR3 is built from 14 residues. In DNA form, the CDR3 reads TGTGCCAGTAGTATTACCCGGGACTCCTACGAGCAGTACTTC. It is translated as CASSITRDSYEQYF.

DNA of the CDR3: TGTGCCAGCTCACCTTCTACAGGATACTATGGCTACACCTTC. Protein: CASSPSTGYYGYTF. The chain carries TRBV18 and TRBJ1-2, with D possibly matching TRBD1 (5 bases). This CDR3 has 14 residues. CDR1 is KGHSH and CDR2 is LQKENI in the germline V gene. Deletions cut 3 bases from V and 3 bases from J, with 11 bases between.

The chain combines TRBV28 with TRBJ1-5; the match to TRBD1 covers 7 bases. This CDR3 has 14 residues. Trimming at V came to 6 bases and at J to 4 bases, leaving 6 bases not matched to a gene. CDR1 and CDR2 (germline): MDHEN, SYDVKM. Written as DNA, the CDR3 is TGTGCCAGCAGCTCGACAGGGTGGAATCAGCCCCAGCATTTT. It encodes CASSSTGWNQPQHF. Full variable domain (remainder filled in from reference TRBV28 and TRBJ1-5): DVKVTQSSRYLVKRTGEKVFLECVQDMDHENMFWYRQDPGLGLRLIYFSYDVKMKEKGDIPEGYSVSREKKERFSLILESASTNQTSMYLCASSSTGWNQPQHFGDGTRLSIL.